Presented here are 28 T cell receptor beta chains from one specimen sequenced in a study of identical twins. TCRdb used MiXCR to reprocess the 5' RACE reads, holding one entry per CDR3 protein. The sample has approximately 410,000 distinct CDR3 sequences; approximately 17% are singletons. The sequenced material came from naive T cells sorted from blood. The source of these receptors is a man in his forties or fifties in good health.

This clonotype showed up just a few times. The rearrangement joins TRBV12-3 or TRBV12-4 to TRBJ2-5; D possibly corresponds to TRBD1 (5 bases). The CDR3 is 14 residues long. The ends were cut back, 5 bases at V and 1 base at J, with 11 bases in the middle. CDR3 bases: TGTGCCAGCAGTCCCCGCAGGGCCCAAGAGACCCAGTACTTC. This translates into CASSPRRAQETQYF.

The rearrangement uses TRBV29-1 and TRBJ2-2, with D hard to call. Trimming left V 4 bases short and J 0 bases short, with 12 bases between. Germline CDR1 SQVTM, CDR2 ANQGSEA. The CDR3 contains 15 residues. The CDR3 reads CSVVVGLTNTGELFF. The CDR3 DNA is TGCAGCGTTGTTGTAGGTCTAACGAACACCGGGGAGCTGTTTTTT.

This clonotype showed up just a few times. J is TRBJ2-2 and V is TRBV12-3 or TRBV12-4; D is unclear. This CDR3 is built from 11 residues. Trimming stripped 10 bases from V and 7 bases from J, with 10 bases between. The CDR3, as DNA: TGTGCCACCAAGGATATCGGGGAGCTGTTTTTT. Translation: CATKDIGELFF.

This chain uses TRBV3-1 with TRBJ2-3; D is unclear. The CDR3 is 15 amino acids. Germline lookup yields CDR1 LGHDT and CDR2 YNNKEL (reference sequence). The ends were cut back, 1 base at V and 2 bases at J, with 10 bases in the middle. The DNA of the CDR3 is TGTGCCAGCAGCCAAGTGCTGCACCTCACAGATACGCAGTATTTT. Protein: CASSQVLHLTDTQYF.

The J gene is TRBJ2-1, the V gene TRBV15; D is undetermined. CDR1 and CDR2 from the germline V gene are LNHNV and YYDKDF (reference sequence). The CDR3 spans 16 residues. V shed 1 base and J shed 4 bases, with 14 bases lying between them. The CDR3 coding sequence is TGTGCCACCAGCAGAGGTCAGACCTTAAAGTACAATGAGCAGTTCTTC. Translating gives CATSRGQTLKYNEQFF.

The chain recombines TRBV7-8 with TRBJ2-7, with D tentatively TRBD1 or TRBD2 (7 bases each). Looked up from germline, CDR1 is SGHVS and CDR2 is FQNEAQ. The CDR3 consists of 13 residues. Trimming cost V 5 bases and J 4 bases, with 12 bases left between them. The CDR3 loop reads CASSQGGEYEQYF. The CDR3, as DNA: TGTGCCAGCAGCCAGGGGGGGGAATACGAGCAGTACTTC. Full variable domain (outside the CDR3, taken from reference TRBV7-8 and TRBJ2-7): GAGVSQSPRYKVAKRGQDVALRCDPISGHVSLFWYQQALGQGPEFLTYFQNEAQLDKSGLPSDRFFAERPEGSVSTLKIQRTQQEDSAVYLCASSQGGEYEQYFGPGTRLTVT.

This clonotype was seen many times. The gene calls are TRBV28 and TRBJ1-4; 9 bases align to TRBD1. The germline V gene has CDR1 MDHEN and CDR2 SYDVKM. The trim removed 6 bases at V and 8 bases at J, leaving 7 bases unmatched. The CDR3 totals 14 residues. The CDR3 here is CASSPGQGREKLFF. The CDR3 bases are TGTGCCAGCAGCCCCGGACAGGGGAGGGAAAAACTGTTTTTT. Based on the CDR3 plus reference TRBV28 and TRBJ1-4, the full variable domain is DVKVTQSSRYLVKRTGEKVFLECVQDMDHENMFWYRQDPGLGLRLIYFSYDVKMKEKGDIPEGYSVSREKKERFSLILESASTNQTSMYLCASSPGQGREKLFFGSGTQLSVL.

This clonotype was counted only a few times. This chain joins TRBV12-3 or TRBV12-4 and TRBJ2-3; 11 bases agree with TRBD2. The CDR3 spans 15 residues. V lost 5 bases to trimming and J lost 6 bases; unmatched junction nucleotides: 7. CDR3 bases: TGTGCCAGCAGTCCACTGGGACTAGCGGCGGATACGCAGTATTTT. It is translated as CASSPLGLAADTQYF.

V and J are TRBV5-5 and TRBJ2-7, with D perhaps matching TRBD1 (5 bases). V was clipped by 6 bases and J by 5 bases, with 9 bases between them. This CDR3 is built from 11 residues. The germline V gene encodes CDR1 SGHKS and CDR2 YYEKEE (reference sequence). CDR3 residues: CASILGDEQYF. CDR3 nucleotide sequence: TGTGCCAGCATCCTAGGGGACGAGCAGTACTTC.

This clonotype was seen at least ten times. V is TRBV27 and J is TRBJ2-7; D unclear. Trimming took 6 bases from V and 4 from J, leaving 13 bases between them. CDR3 length: 13 residues. The germline V gene has CDR1 MNHEY and CDR2 SMNVEV (reference sequence). The CDR3 DNA follows: TGTGCCAGCAGCACCAAGGCTTCGTACGAGCAGTACTTC. Amino acid sequence: CASSTKASYEQYF.

The rearrangement joins TRBV7-3 to TRBJ2-3; no reliable D call. V was clipped by 2 bases and J by 6 bases, with 21 bases between them. The CDR3 has 17 amino acids. Germline V gene data show CDR1 as SGHTA and CDR2 as FQGTGA. CDR3 loop: CASSLDGGPPGMDTQYF. CDR3 in DNA: TGTGCCAGCAGCTTAGACGGCGGTCCCCCTGGGATGGATACGCAGTATTTT.

The CDR3 reads CASSLISTRGNTIYF. For the CDR3, the DNA is TGTGCCAGCAGCTTAATCTCCACGAGGGGAAACACCATATATTTT. The genes are TRBV7-2 and TRBJ1-3, with D uncertain. Germline V lookup: CDR1 SGHTA, CDR2 FQGNSA. Trimming took off 2 bases at V and 4 bases at J, with 12 bases between the two ends. CDR3 size: 15 residues.

A note on this clonotype: This CDR3 is missing its conserved last phenylalanine or tryptophan, likely due to a read error. The chain combines TRBV2 with TRBJ2-7, with D perhaps TRBD1 (5 bases). Germline V CDR1 and CDR2: SNHLY, FYNNEI. Trimming stripped 7 bases from V and 2 bases from J, with 9 bases between. The CDR3 spans 12 residues. CDR3 sequence reads: CASKTAAYEQYY. The CDR3 nucleotides read TGTGCCAGCAAGACAGCAGCCTACGAGCAGTACTAC.

About this clonotype itself: A read error is possible here, since a much larger clone lies one base away. The V gene is TRBV6-1, the J gene TRBJ1-2; D gene uncertain. The CDR3 loop spans 14 amino acids. Germline values: CDR1 MNHNS, CDR2 SASEGT. With 5 bases removed from V and 0 bases from J, the gap between germline ends came to 10 bases. The CDR3, as DNA: TGTGCCAGCAGTAGACCTAATCCTAACTATGGCTACACCTTC. Its translation: CASSRPNPNYGYTF.

This clonotype was seen repeatedly, ten times or more. The genes are TRBV5-1 and TRBJ2-1, with 9 nucleotides matching TRBD2. CDR3 length: 15 residues. V was pared by 5 bases and J by 6 bases, with 9 bases of the junction left unmatched. Per germline, CDR1 SGHRS and CDR2 YFSETQ. CDR3 amino acids: CASRFPLAGTNEQFF. CDR3 bases: TGCGCCAGCAGATTCCCTCTAGCGGGAACCAATGAGCAGTTCTTC.

The chain is built from TRBV6-1 and TRBJ2-7, with TRBD1 identical over 8 bases. Germline V lookup: CDR1 MNHNS, CDR2 SASEGT. The junction had 14 bases not matched to a gene; V was cut back by 5 bases and J by 2 bases. The CDR3 runs to 17 residues. The CDR3 coding sequence is TGTGCCAGCAGTCCCTACTCTGGGACAGGACTAACCTACGAGCAGTACTTC. It encodes CASSPYSGTGLTYEQYF.

V usage is TRBV29-1 and J usage is TRBJ2-1; 7 bases line up with TRBD1. The ends lost 7 bases at V and 3 bases at J; junction bases unmatched: 6. From germline, CDR1 is SQVTM and CDR2 ANQGSEA. The CDR3 extends over 13 amino acids. CDR3 residues: CSADRALYNEQFF. The CDR3 region has the DNA TGCAGCGCCGACAGGGCCCTCTACAATGAGCAGTTCTTC.

This clonotype was picked up many times. The chain recombines TRBV9 with TRBJ2-1, with 9 bases that match TRBD2. Germline lookup yields CDR1 SGDLS and CDR2 YYNGEE. The V gene end was trimmed by 0 bases and the J gene end by 5 bases; junction bases not matched to a gene: 3. The CDR3 totals 15 residues. The CDR3 reads CASSVGAGGNNEQFF. In DNA form, the CDR3 reads TGTGCCAGCAGCGTAGGGGCGGGGGGGAACAATGAGCAGTTCTTC.

The chain employs TRBV11-2 and TRBJ2-2; TRBD2 is a possible D gene (7 bases). With 5 bases removed from V and 6 bases from J, the gap between germline ends came to 16 bases. Germline V lookup: CDR1 SGHAT, CDR2 FQNNGV. CDR3 length equals 15 residues. CDR3 in amino acids: CASSPAGRQAGELFF. CDR3 coding DNA: TGTGCCAGCAGCCCAGCGGGGCGACAGGCCGGGGAGCTGTTTTTT.

This clonotype showed up just a few times. The chain uses TRBV24-1 and TRBJ2-7, with 12 bases aligning to TRBD2. With 7 bases clipped from V and 6 bases from J, the junction kept 9 bases outside the gene matches. The germline V gene has CDR1 KGHDR and CDR2 SFDVKD. The CDR3 consists of 15 residues. Written as DNA, the CDR3 is TGTGCCACCAGCGCTAGCGGGAGGGCGATCGGCGAGCAGTACTTC. It encodes CATSASGRAIGEQYF.

This clonotype was seen repeatedly, ten times or more. This chain connects TRBV12-3 or TRBV12-4 to TRBJ2-3, with TRBD2 identical over 10 bases. This CDR3 is built from 14 residues. V lost 5 bases and J lost 5; bases outside the gene matches: 4. The CDR3 DNA reads as TGTGCCAGCAGTCCTAGCGGGAGAGGAGATACGCAGTATTTT. This translates into CASSPSGRGDTQYF.

The chain has TRBV30 and TRBJ1-3; D gene uncertain. The V gene's germline CDR1 is GTSNPN and CDR2 SVGIG (reference sequence). The CDR3 covers 13 residues. With 5 bases removed from V and 2 bases from J, the gap between germline ends came to 10 bases. The CDR3 nucleotides read TGTGCCTGGGTTGGGGTACCTGGAAACACCATATATTTT. It specifies CAWVGVPGNTIYF.

The chain joins TRBV29-1 to TRBJ1-3, with TRBD1 matching over 7 bases. The CDR3 loop spans 15 amino acids. V dropped 5 bases and J dropped 4; count of bases not matched to a gene: 11. Looked up from germline, CDR1 is SQVTM and CDR2 is ANQGSEA. CDR3 sequence reads: CSVLRADRDGNTIYF. CDR3 nucleotides: TGCAGCGTTCTCAGGGCAGACAGGGACGGAAACACCATATATTTT.

This clonotype appeared a few times. V gene TRBV5-5 combines with J gene TRBJ2-4, with D perhaps TRBD2 (5 bases). Germline values: CDR1 SGHKS, CDR2 YYEKEE (reference sequence). The V end was cut by 0 bases, the J end by 0 bases, with 10 bases between. This CDR3 contains 16 residues. The CDR3 reads CASSLDGGIAKNIQYF. The CDR3 nucleotides read TGTGCCAGCAGCTTGGATGGAGGTATAGCCAAAAACATTCAGTACTTC.

In this sample, this clonotype turned up a few times. The CDR3 protein is CASSLLRGSNSPLHF. The CDR3 DNA is TGCGCCAGCAGCCTTCTAAGGGGGAGTAATTCACCCCTCCACTTT. The rearrangement joins TRBV5-1 to TRBJ1-6; a weak D match, TRBD1 (6 bases). The V end lost 4 bases, the J end lost 6 bases, and 14 bases lay between the germline ends. From germline, CDR1 is SGHRS and CDR2 YFSETQ. This CDR3 has 15 residues. Full variable domain (remainder filled in from reference TRBV5-1 and TRBJ1-6): KAGVTQTPRYLIKTRGQQVTLSCSPISGHRSVSWYQQTPGQGLQFLFEYFSETQRNKGNFPGRFSGRQFSNSRSEMNVSTLELGDSALYLCASSLLRGSNSPLHFGNGTRLTVT.

The chain recombines TRBV5-6 with TRBJ2-7; 10 bases line up with TRBD1. Trimming at V came to 3 bases and at J to 6 bases, leaving 3 bases not matched to a gene. This CDR3 spans 13 amino acids. From germline, CDR1 is SGHDT and CDR2 YYEEEE. CDR3 nucleotide sequence: TGTGCCAGCAGCTCGGGACAGGGGCTCGAGCAGTACTTC. Its translation: CASSSGQGLEQYF. Filled out from reference TRBV5-6 and TRBJ2-7, the complete variable domain reads DAGVTQSPTHLIKTRGQQVTLRCSPKSGHDTVSWYQQALGQGPQFIFQYYEEEERQRGNFPDRFSGHQFPNYSSELNVNALLLGDSALYLCASSSGQGLEQYFGPGTRLTVT.

This clonotype was counted between two and nine times. This sequence joins TRBV7-9 and TRBJ1-6; the D gene is possibly TRBD1 (5 bases). In germline, CDR1 is SEHNR, CDR2 FQNEAQ (reference sequence). The CDR3 is 16 residues long. V was cut by 4 bases and J by 0 bases, with 10 bases left in between. The CDR3 nucleotides are TGTGCCAGCAGCTCCGGACATAGCTCCTATAATTCACCCCTCCACTTT. Translation gives CASSSGHSSYNSPLHF.

This chain links TRBV4-2 with TRBJ1-5; D is unresolved. CDR3 length: 17 residues. Trimming shortened V by 4 bases and J by 0 bases, and 16 bases separated the two germline ends. CDR1 is LGHNA, CDR2 YNFKEQ, per germline. CDR3 DNA: TGTGCCAGCAGCCCCAACATCCAAACAGATAGCAATCAGCCCCAGCATTTT. It translates to CASSPNIQTDSNQPQHF.